The table lists the clone carrying this TCR beta chain with a few counts. The antigen remains unidentified. The sample comes from a study of T-cell memory formation after mild COVID-19. Study-level results: Clones shrinking from day 15 to 85 showed even CD4/CD8 mixes; later expanders tilted CD4+. The study found contracting CD4+ clones mainly in CM and EM and contracting CD8+ clones in EMRA. Pre-infection memory contained some responding clones, which suggested that cross-reactive memory had joined.

TCR alpha and TCR beta cDNA libraries with sample barcodes and UMIs came from 5'RACE using constant-segment primers. TCRdb re-derived calls from the 5' RACE reads in MiXCR, one entry per CDR3 protein. The sample records 560,000 or so distinct CDR3 sequences, approximately 15% being singletons. Trimming removed 4 bases from V and 5 bases from J, with 14 bases in between. Germline V CDR1 and CDR2: ENHRY, SYGVKD. This CDR3 has 14 residues. The gene calls are TRBV10-3 and TRBJ1-1, with D maybe TRBD1 (5 bases). The sample taken for sequencing was PBMCs or a T cell subset sorted from them (not recorded which). This sequence was found in an adult woman who had mild COVID-19 (a few samples of this study predate the infection). Cell type and time point are not known. CDR3 loop: CAISGSGARTEAFF. The CDR3 coding sequence is TGTGCCATCAGTGGGAGCGGGGCCCGGACTGAAGCTTTCTTT.